The next 10 T cell receptor beta chains were all read from a single sample in a study of T cell responses to AZD1222 COVID-19 vaccine. Sequencing used immunoSEQ multiplex PCR; TCRdb keeps in-frame clones, though not all of them. The sample holds 200,000 or so clones; 92% are singletons and the top ten take roughly a tenth. Sequenced material: peripheral blood, taken on day 0 of AZD1222 vaccination. The receptors come from an adult in good health.

The J gene is TRBJ1-5, the V gene TRBV3-1 (or the pseudogene TRBV3-2); a possible D gene is TRBD1 (5 bases). Looked up from germline, CDR1 is LGHDT and CDR2 is YNNKEL (reference sequence). The CDR3 is 12 amino acids. Deletions cut 5 bases from V and 10 bases from J, with 12 bases between. The CDR3 nucleotides read TGTGCCAGCAGCTTAGGGGCTCAACCCCAGCATTTT. It yields the protein CASSLGAQPQHF.

The rearrangement joins TRBV15 to TRBJ2-1; D may be TRBD1 or TRBD2 (5 bases each). With 3 bases removed from V and 8 bases from J, the gap between germline ends came to 8 bases. CDR3 length equals 12 residues. Germline V gives CDR1 LNHNV, CDR2 YYDKDF (reference sequence). The CDR3 sequence: CATSRGPHEQFF. The CDR3 nucleotides read TGTGCCACCAGCAGGGGACCGCATGAGCAGTTCTTC.

The count of this clone is one. The chain joins TRBV2 to TRBJ2-3; 7 bases line up with TRBD2. The trim removed 6 bases at V and 3 bases at J, leaving 9 bases unmatched. Germline V gives CDR1 SNHLY, CDR2 FYNNEI. The CDR3 has 15 residues. The CDR3 reads CASRLLRERTDTQYF. The CDR3, as DNA: TGTGCCAGCAGGCTGTTGCGGGAGAGGACAGATACGCAGTATTTT.

The chain uses TRBV12-3 or TRBV12-4 and TRBJ1-2, with 7 bases that match TRBD1. This CDR3 spans 13 amino acids. The V segment lost 6 bases and the J segment 8 bases; nucleotides outside the gene matches: 9. The CDR3 DNA follows: TGTGCCAGCAGCTTGGACAGGCGGGGAGGCTACACCTTC. It yields the protein CASSLDRRGGYTF.

The chain uses TRBV4-3 and TRBJ2-5, with 7 bases aligning to TRBD2. J lost 5 bases, V lost 4 bases, and 10 bases had no gene match. Germline V gene data show CDR1 as LGHNA and CDR2 as YSLEER. The length of the CDR3 is 15 residues. The CDR3 loop reads CASSPHGGSGETQYF. CDR3 DNA sequence: TGCGCCAGCAGCCCCCACGGGGGTAGCGGGGAGACCCAGTACTTC.

The V gene is TRBV7-2, the J gene TRBJ1-2, with 8 bases fitting TRBD1. This CDR3 has 15 amino acids. V shed 4 bases, J shed 4 bases, and the junction held 8 bases outside the gene matches. The V gene's germline CDR1 is SGHTA and CDR2 FQGNSA. The CDR3 DNA sequence: TGTGCCAGCAGCTGGCGGGACAGGAACATCTATGGCTACACCTTC. It yields the protein CASSWRDRNIYGYTF.

The rearrangement uses TRBV2 and TRBJ2-2; D is uncertain. The CDR3 is 13 residues long. Germline CDR1 and CDR2: SNHLY and FYNNEI. The V end was cut by 7 bases, the J end by 5 bases, with 11 bases between. The CDR3 sequence: CASKDRGTGELFF. For the CDR3, the DNA is TGTGCCAGCAAGGATAGAGGAACCGGGGAGCTGTTTTTT.

V is TRBV7-9 and J is TRBJ2-1, with 13 bases lining up with TRBD2. Germline CDR1 reads SEHNR; CDR2 reads FQNEAQ (reference sequence). This CDR3 region has 17 residues. V lost 5 bases, J lost 6 bases, and 10 bases stayed unmatched. The CDR3, as DNA: TGTGCCAGCAGCCGATTAAAAGGACTAGCGGGGGTCAATGAGCAGTTCTTC. This encodes CASSRLKGLAGVNEQFF.

The genes are TRBV20-1 and TRBJ1-4; D unresolved. Between the trimmed V and J ends, which lost 6 bases and 8 bases, there was a span of 7 bases. Germline CDR1 and CDR2: DFQATT and SNEGSKA (reference sequence). The CDR3 is 10 residues long. The CDR3 DNA is TGCAGTGCCAAGAGGGAAAAACTGTTTTTT. Encoded protein: CSAKREKLFF.

The chain recombines TRBV6-2 or TRBV6-3 with TRBJ2-1, with 7 bases identical to TRBD1. CDR3 length equals 18 residues. The trim removed 2 bases at V and 1 base at J, leaving 11 bases unmatched. From germline, CDR1 is MNHEY and CDR2 SVGEGT. The CDR3 loop reads CASSYRRQGSISYNEQFF. Here the CDR3 DNA reads TGTGCCAGCAGTTACCGACGACAGGGCTCTATATCCTACAATGAGCAGTTCTTC.